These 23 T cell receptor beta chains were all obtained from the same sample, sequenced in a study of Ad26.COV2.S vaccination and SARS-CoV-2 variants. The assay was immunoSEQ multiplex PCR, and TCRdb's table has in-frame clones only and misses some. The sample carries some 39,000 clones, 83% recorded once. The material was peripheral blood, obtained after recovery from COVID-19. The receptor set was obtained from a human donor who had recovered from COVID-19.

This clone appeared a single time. The CDR3 DNA reads TGCGCCAGCTATAGCTCCTACAATGAGCAGTTCTTC. Amino acids: CASYSSYNEQFF. The rearrangement joins TRBV5-1 to TRBJ2-1; D gene uncertain. The germline V and J ends were trimmed by 7 bases and 0 bases, with 5 bases remaining between them. The CDR3 is 12 amino acids. Germline lookup yields CDR1 SGHRS and CDR2 YFSETQ.

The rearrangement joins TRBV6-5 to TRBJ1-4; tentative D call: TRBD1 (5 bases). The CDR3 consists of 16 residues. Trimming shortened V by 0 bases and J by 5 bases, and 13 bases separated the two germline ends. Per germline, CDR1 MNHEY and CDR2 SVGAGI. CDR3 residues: CASSYSAGTVNEKLFF. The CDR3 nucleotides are TGTGCCAGCAGTTACTCGGCCGGGACGGTCAATGAAAAACTGTTTTTT.

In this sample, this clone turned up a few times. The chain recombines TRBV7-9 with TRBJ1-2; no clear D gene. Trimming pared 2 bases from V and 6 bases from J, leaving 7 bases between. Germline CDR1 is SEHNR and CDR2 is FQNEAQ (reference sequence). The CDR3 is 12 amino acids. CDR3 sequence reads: CASSLPRNGYTF. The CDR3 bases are TGTGCCAGCAGCTTACCACGGAATGGCTACACCTTC. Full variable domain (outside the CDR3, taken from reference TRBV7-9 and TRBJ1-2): DTGVSQNPRHKITKRGQNVTFRCDPISEHNRLYWYRQTLGQGPEFLTYFQNEAQLEKSRLLSDRFSAERPKGSFSTLEIQRTEQGDSAMYLCASSLPRNGYTFGSGTRLTVV.

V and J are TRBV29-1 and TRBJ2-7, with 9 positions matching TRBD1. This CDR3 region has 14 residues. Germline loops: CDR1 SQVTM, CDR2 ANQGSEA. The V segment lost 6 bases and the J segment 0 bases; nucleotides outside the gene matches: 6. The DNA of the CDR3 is TGCAGCGTGGCCGGACAGGGGTCCTCCTACGAGCAGTACTTC. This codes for CSVAGQGSSYEQYF.

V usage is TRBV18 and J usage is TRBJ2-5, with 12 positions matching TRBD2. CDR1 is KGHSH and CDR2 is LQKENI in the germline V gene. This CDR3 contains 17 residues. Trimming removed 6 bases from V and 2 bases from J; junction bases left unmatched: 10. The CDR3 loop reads CASSPGLAGILQETQYF. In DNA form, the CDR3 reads TGTGCCAGCTCCCCGGGACTAGCGGGCATTTTACAAGAGACCCAGTACTTC.

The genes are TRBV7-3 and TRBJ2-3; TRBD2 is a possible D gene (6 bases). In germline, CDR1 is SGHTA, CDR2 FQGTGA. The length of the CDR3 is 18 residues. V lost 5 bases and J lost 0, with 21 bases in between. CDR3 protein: CASSLTSIADPSTDTQYF. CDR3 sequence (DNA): TGTGCCAGCAGCCTGACATCAATAGCGGACCCAAGCACAGATACGCAGTATTTT.

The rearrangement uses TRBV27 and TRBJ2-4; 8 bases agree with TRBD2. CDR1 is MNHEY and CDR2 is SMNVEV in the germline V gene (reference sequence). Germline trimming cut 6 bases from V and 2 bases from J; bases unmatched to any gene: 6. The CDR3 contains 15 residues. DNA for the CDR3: TGTGCCAGCAGCCCCGCGGGGGGATCCAAAAACATTCAGTACTTC. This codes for CASSPAGGSKNIQYF.

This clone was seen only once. CDR3 bases: TGTGCCAGCAGTAGACTAGCGGGCTCCTACGAGCAGTACTTC. Protein: CASSRLAGSYEQYF. The rearrangement joins TRBV27 to TRBJ2-7, with TRBD2 matching 10 bases. This CDR3 contains 14 residues. After removal of 5 bases from V and 0 bases from J, the junction contained 1 base not matched to a gene. Germline V gene sequence: CDR1 MNHEY, CDR2 SMNVEV (reference sequence).

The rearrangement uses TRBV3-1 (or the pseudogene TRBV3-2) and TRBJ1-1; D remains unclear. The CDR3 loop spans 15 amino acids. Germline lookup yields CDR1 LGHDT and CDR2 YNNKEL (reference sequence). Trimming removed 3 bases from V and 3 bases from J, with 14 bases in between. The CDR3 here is CASSHNPGVHTEAFF. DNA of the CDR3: TGTGCCAGCAGCCACAACCCAGGTGTTCACACTGAAGCTTTCTTT.

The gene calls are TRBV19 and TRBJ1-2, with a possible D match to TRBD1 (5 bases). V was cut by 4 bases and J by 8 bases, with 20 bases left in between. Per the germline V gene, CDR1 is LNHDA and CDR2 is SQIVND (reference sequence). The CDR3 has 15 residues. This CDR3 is CASSTGSGTAAGYTF. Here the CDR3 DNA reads TGTGCCAGTAGTACAGGCTCCGGGACCGCGGCAGGCTACACCTTC.

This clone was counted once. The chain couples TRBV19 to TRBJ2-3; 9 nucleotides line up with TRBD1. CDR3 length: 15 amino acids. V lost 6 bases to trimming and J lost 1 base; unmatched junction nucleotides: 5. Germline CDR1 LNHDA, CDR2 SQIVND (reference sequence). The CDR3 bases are TGTGCCAGTAGATGGACAGGGGTTGGCACAGATACGCAGTATTTT. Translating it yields CASRWTGVGTDTQYF. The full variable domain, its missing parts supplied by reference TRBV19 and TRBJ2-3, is DGGITQSPKYLFRKEGQNVTLSCEQNLNHDAMYWYRQDPGQGLRLIYYSQIVNDFQKGDIAEGYSVSREKKESFPLTVTSAQKNPTAFYLCASRWTGVGTDTQYFGPGTRLTVL.

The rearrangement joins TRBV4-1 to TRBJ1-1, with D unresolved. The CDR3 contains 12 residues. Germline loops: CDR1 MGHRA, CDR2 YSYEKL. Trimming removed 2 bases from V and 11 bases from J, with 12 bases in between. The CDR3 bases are TGCGCCAGCAGCCAATCGGGCGGGGAGGCTTTCTTT. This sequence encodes CASSQSGGEAFF.

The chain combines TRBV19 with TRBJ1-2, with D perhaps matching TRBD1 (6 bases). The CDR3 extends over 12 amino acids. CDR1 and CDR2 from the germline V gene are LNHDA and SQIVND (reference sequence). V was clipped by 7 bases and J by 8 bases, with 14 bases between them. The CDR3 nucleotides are TGTGCCAGTAACCGGGAGGGGGAAGGCTACACCTTC. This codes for CASNREGEGYTF.

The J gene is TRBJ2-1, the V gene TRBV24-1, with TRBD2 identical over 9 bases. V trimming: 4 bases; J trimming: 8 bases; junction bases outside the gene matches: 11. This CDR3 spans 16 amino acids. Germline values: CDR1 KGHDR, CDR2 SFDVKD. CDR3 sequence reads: CATSDSGGTSPDEQFF. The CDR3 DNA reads TGTGCCACCAGTGACTCAGGAGGGACTAGCCCCGATGAGCAGTTCTTC.

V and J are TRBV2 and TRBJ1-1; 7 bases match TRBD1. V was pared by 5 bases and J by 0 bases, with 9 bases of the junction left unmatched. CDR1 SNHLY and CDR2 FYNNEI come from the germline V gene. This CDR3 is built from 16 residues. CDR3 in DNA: TGTGCCAGCAGTCCACGACAGGGAGGCATGAACACTGAAGCTTTCTTT. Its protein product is CASSPRQGGMNTEAFF.

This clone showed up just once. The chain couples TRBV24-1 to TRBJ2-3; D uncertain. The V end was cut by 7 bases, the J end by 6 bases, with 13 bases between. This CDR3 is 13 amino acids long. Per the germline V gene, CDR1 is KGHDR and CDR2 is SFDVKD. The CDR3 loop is CATSHDTRDTQYF. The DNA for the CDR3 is TGTGCCACCAGCCACGACACCCGTGATACGCAGTATTTT.

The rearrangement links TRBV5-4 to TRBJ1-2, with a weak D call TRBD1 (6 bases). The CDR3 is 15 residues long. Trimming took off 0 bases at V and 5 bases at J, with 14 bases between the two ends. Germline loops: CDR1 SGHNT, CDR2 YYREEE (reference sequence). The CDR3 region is CASSLGTTGDYGYTF. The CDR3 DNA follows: TGTGCCAGCAGCTTGGGAACGACAGGCGATTATGGCTACACCTTC.

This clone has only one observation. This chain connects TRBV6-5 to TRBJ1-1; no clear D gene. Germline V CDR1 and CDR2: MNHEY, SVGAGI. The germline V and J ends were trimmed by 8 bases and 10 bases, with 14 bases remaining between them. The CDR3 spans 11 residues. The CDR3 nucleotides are TGTGCCAGCCCCGTATGGCCCAGAGCTTTCTTT. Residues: CASPVWPRAFF.

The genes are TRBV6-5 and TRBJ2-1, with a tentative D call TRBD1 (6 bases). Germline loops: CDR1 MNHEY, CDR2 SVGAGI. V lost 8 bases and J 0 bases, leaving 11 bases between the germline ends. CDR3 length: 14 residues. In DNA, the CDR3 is TGTGCCAGCCTTACAGGGATCTCCTACAATGAGCAGTTCTTC. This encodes CASLTGISYNEQFF.

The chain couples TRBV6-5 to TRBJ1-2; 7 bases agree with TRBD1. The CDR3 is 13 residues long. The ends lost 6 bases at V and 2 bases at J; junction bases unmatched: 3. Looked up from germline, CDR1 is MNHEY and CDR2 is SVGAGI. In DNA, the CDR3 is TGTGCCAGCAGGATGACAGGGAACTATGGCTACACCTTC. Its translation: CASRMTGNYGYTF.

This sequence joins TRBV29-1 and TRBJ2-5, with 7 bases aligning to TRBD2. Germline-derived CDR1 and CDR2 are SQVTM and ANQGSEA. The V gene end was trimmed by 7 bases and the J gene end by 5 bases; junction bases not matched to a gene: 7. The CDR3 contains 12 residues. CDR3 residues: CSAERGGETQYF. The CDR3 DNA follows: TGCAGCGCCGAGCGGGGAGGGGAGACCCAGTACTTC.

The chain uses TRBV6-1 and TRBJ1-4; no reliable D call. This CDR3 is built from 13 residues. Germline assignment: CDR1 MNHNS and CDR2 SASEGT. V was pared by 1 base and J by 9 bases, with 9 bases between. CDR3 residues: CASSEGEGQKLFF. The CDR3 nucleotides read TGTGCCAGCAGTGAAGGGGAGGGCCAAAAACTGTTTTTT.

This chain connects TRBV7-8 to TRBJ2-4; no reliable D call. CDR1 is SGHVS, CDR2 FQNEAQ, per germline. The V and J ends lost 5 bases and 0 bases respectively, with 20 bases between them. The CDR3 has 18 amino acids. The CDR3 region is CASSLIQLGVLAKNIQYF. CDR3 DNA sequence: TGTGCCAGCAGCCTAATCCAACTCGGAGTGCTAGCCAAAAACATTCAGTACTTC.